This record concerns one T cell receptor beta chain sequence. The antigen is unknown. The data derive from a study of cytomegalovirus exposure and HLA in healthy donors. Study conclusions and caveats: It was likely that a cluster of highly shared sequence variants was a sequencing artifact. In vitro data verified a few CMV-associated chains as specific for CMV antigens. In a later analysis, compared with equally common non-associated chains, HLA-associated beta chains were more expanded.

With 60 Vbeta and 13 Jbeta primers, the PCR was carried out. Profiling relied on immunoSEQ multiplex PCR, and the TCRdb table lists in-frame clones only, not all of them. The table has about 160,000 clones, around three quarters seen once; the top ten hold approximately 1%. This clonotype was obtained from a woman aged 40 to 55 in good health and CMV-seronegative. Sequencing was done on a sample of PBMCs.

The CDR3 is CASSGGSSGEETQYF. The CDR3 bases are TGTGCCAGCAGTGGGGGCAGTTCGGGTGAAGAGACCCAGTACTTC. The genes are TRBV2 and TRBJ2-5; weak D call: TRBD1 (5 bases). Germline CDR1 is SNHLY and CDR2 is FYNNEI. Trimming took off 4 bases at V and 3 bases at J, with 15 bases between the two ends. The CDR3 contains 15 residues. Full variable domain (remainder filled in from reference TRBV2 and TRBJ2-5): EPEVTQTPSHQVTQMGQEVILRCVPISNHLYFYWYRQILGQKVEFLVSFYNNEISEKSEIFDDQFSVERPDGSNFTLKIRSTKLEDSAMYFCASSGGSSGEETQYFGPGTRLLVL.